The present TCR beta chain was sequenced within a study of regulatory T cells in long-lasting Graves disease. The CDR3 loop spans 15 amino acids. The ends were cut back, 5 bases at V and 6 bases at J, with 20 bases in the middle. Germline CDR1 is SGHAT and CDR2 is FQDESV (reference sequence). Building of the TCR beta libraries involved iRepertoire HTBI primers and Arm-PCR of CDR3 regions. TCRdb analysed the multiplex PCR reads with MiXCR anew, one entry per CDR3 protein. The sample lists 310,000 or so distinct CDR3 sequences, roughly a fifth occurring once. This clonotype was seen repeatedly, ten times or more. Documented time point: persistent/refractory GD, antithyroid drugs over 5 years with positive TRAb. Isolated PBMC RNA provided the starting material for the TCR library.

The material was peripheral blood mononuclear cells (PBMCs), obtained when the disease was refractory, from a patient treated with antithyroid drugs. This chain connects TRBV11-1 to TRBJ2-7; D possibly corresponds to TRBD2 (6 bases). This TCR derives from a female donor with Graves disease. CDR3 in DNA: TGTGCCAGCAGCGGGGATGGAGGGCCTGAGGGCGAGCAGTACTTC. Translation: CASSGDGGPEGEQYF.